This T cell receptor beta chain was sequenced for a study of T cells in Graves' hyperthyroidism and ophthalmopathy. The germline gives CDR1 SGHRS, CDR2 YFSETQ. Trimming removed 1 base from V and 3 bases from J; junction bases left unmatched: 9. This CDR3 region has 18 residues. The CDR3 regions of TCR beta were amplified from RNA transcripts. First-round RT-PCR of the TCR CDR3 relied on the HTBI primer set. MiXCR, applied by TCRdb to the multiplex PCR reads, yields one record per CDR3 protein. Here the sample spans under 550,000 distinct CDR3 sequences, 15% to 20% being singletons. This clonotype has just a few counts.

This chain links TRBV5-1 with TRBJ2-3; TRBD2 aligns across 12 bases. The receptor comes from a man aged 40-49 years with Graves' ophthalmopathy. The sequenced material came from blood. The CDR3 DNA follows: TGCGCCAGCAGCTTGCGGGCTAGCGGGAGGGCCGGGACAGATACGCAGTATTTT. Residues: CASSLRASGRAGTDTQYF.